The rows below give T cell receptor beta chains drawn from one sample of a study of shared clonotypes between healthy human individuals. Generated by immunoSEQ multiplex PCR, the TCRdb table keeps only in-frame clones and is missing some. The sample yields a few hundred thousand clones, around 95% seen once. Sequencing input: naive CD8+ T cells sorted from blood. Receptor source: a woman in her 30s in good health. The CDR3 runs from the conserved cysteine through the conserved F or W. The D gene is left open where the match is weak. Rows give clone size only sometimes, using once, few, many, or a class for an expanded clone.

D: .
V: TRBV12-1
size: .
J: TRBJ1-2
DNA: TGTGCCAGCAGCCTACAGGGGAACTATGGCTACACCTTC
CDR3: CASSLQGNYGYTF

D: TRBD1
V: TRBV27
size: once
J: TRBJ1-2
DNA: TGTGCCAGCAGTTTATTCGGGACAGGGACGTATGGCTACACCTTC
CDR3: CASSLFGTGTYGYTF

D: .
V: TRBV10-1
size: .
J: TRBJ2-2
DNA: TGCGCCAGCAGACAGGATAGCGGCGGGGAGCTGTTTTTT
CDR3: CASRQDSGGELFF

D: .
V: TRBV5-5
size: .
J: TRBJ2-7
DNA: TGTGCCAGCAGCTTCAGAGACACGGGGAGCTCCTACGAGCAGTACTTC
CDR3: CASSFRDTGSSYEQYF

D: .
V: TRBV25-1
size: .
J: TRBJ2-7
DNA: TGTGCCAGCAGTGAATTGAGTAGCCCCTACGAGCAGTACTTC
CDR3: CASSELSSPYEQYF

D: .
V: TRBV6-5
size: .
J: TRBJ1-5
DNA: TGTGCCAGCACCTCGGGAAGCAATCAGCCCCAGCATTTT
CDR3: CASTSGSNQPQHF

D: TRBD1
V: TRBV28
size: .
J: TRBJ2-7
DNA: TGTGCCAGCAGTCTGACAGGGGCTACCTACGAGCAGTACTTC
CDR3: CASSLTGATYEQYF

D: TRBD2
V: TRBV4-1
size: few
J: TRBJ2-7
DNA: TGCGCCAGCAGCCATACCGGGACTAGCGGCGCCTACGAGCAGTACTTC
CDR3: CASSHTGTSGAYEQYF

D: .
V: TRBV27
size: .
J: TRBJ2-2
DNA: TGTGCCAGCAGTTTGTATGGGGCGGTCGGGGAGCTGTTTTTT
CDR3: CASSLYGAVGELFF

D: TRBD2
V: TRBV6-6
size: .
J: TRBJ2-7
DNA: TGTGCCAGCAGTTCGGGACTAGCGGGATCTCAGTACTTC
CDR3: CASSSGLAGSQYF

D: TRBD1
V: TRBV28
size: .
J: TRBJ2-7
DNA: TGTGCCAGCTTACGGACAGGGGGCTACGAGCAGTACTTC
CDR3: CASLRTGGYEQYF

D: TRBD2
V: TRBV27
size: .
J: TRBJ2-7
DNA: TGTGCCAGCAGGCAGACTAGCGGGTACTCCTACGAGCAGTACTTC
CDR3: CASRQTSGYSYEQYF

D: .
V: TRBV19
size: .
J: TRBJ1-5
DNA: TGTGCCAGTAGTATAGGTCAGGTTAGCAATCAGCCCCAGCATTTT
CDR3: CASSIGQVSNQPQHF

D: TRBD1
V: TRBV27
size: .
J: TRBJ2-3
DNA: TGTGCCAGCAGACAGGGGATAACGCAGTATTTT
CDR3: CASRQGITQYF

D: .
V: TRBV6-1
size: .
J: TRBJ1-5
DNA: TGTGCCAGCGGGGAAGTACCTCAGCCCCAGCATTTT
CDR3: CASGEVPQPQHF

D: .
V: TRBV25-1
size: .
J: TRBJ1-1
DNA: TGTGCCAGCAGTGCCCTCGGAGACGGTGAAGCTTTCTTT
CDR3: CASSALGDGEAFF

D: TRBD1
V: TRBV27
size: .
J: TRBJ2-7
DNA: TGTGCCAGCAGTCTCGGACAGGGGGCACCCTACGAGCAGTACTTC
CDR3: CASSLGQGAPYEQYF